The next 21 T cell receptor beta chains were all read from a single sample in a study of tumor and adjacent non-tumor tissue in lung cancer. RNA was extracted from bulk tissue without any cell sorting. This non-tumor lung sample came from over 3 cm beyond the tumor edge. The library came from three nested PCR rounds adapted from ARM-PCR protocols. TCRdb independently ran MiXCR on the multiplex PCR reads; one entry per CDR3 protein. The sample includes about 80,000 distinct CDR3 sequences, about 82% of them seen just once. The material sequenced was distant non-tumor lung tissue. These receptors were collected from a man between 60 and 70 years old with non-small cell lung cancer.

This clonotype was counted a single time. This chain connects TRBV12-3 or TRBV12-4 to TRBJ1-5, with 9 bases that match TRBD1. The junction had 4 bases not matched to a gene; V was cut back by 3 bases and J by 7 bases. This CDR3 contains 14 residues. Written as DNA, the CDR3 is TGTGCCAGCAGTTTGGACAGGGGTGGGCAGCCCCAGCATTTT. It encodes CASSLDRGGQPQHF.

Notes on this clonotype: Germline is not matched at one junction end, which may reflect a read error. The CDR3 DNA reads TGTAGTGCTAGATTCTCCGAGAACACCGAGGAGCTGTTTTTT. Translation gives CSARFSENTEELFF. The chain uses TRBV20-1 and TRBJ2-2; D gene unclear. This CDR3 contains 14 residues. Germline V CDR1 and CDR2: DFQATT, SNEGSKA (reference sequence).

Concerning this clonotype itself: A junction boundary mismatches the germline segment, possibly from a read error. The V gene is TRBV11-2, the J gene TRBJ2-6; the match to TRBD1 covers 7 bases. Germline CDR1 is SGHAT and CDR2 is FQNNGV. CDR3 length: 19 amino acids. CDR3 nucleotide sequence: TGTGCCAACAGCTTAGTTCCAAAGGACAGGCCCTCTGGGGCCAACATCATGACTTTC. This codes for CANSLVPKDRPSGANIMTF.

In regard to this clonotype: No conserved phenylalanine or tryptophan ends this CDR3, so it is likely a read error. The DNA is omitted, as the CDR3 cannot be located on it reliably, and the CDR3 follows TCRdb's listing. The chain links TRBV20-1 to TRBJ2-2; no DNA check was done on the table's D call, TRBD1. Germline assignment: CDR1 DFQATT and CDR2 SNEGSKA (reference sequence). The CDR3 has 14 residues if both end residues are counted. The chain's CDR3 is CSASQEKKTGELLS.

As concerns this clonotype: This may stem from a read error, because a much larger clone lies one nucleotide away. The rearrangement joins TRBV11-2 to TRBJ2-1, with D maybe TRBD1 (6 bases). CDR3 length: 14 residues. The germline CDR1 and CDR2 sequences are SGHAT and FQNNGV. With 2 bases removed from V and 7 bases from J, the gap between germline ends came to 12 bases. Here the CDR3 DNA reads TGTGCCAGCAGCTTAACAGGGTTTGAGAATGAGCAGTTCTTC. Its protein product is CASSLTGFENEQFF.

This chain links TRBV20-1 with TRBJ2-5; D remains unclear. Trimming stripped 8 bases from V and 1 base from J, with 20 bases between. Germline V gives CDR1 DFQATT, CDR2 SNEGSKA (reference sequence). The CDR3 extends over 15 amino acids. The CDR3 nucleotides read TGCAGTAGTAGAGATCTGCGGCAGGCCCAAGAGACCCAGTACTTC. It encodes CSSRDLRQAQETQYF.

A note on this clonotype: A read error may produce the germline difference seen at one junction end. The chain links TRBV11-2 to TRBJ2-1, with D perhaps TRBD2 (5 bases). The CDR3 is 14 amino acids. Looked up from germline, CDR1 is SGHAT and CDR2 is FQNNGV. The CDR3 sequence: CASSRVGGYNKQFF. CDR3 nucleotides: TGTGCCAGCAGCCGAGTAGGAGGCTACAATAAGCAGTTCTTC.

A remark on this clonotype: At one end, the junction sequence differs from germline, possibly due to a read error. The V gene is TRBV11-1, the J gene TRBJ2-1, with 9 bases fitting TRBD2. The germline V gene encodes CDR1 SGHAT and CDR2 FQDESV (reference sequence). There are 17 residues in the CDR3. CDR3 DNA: TGTACCAGCAGCTTATCTCGGCTAGCGGGATGCATCAACGAGCAGTTCTTC. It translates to CTSSLSRLAGCINEQFF.

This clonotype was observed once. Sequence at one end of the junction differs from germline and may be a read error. The DNA of the CDR3 is TGTGCCAGCAGCCGCAACCAAGAGACCCATTACTTC. Encoded protein: CASSRNQETHYF. The V and J genes are TRBV28 and TRBJ2-5; D is unclear. Germline V gives CDR1 MDHEN, CDR2 SYDVKM. The CDR3 consists of 12 residues.

CDR3 bases: TGCGCCAGCAGCTCAAGATATGGGGGGCTTGGCTACACCTTC. Amino acid sequence: CASSSRYGGLGYTF. This sequence joins TRBV4-1 and TRBJ1-2; maybe TRBD1 (6 bases). Germline V gene lookup returns CDR1 MGHRA and CDR2 YSYEKL. The CDR3 spans 14 residues. V was clipped by 5 bases and J by 7 bases, with 17 bases between them.

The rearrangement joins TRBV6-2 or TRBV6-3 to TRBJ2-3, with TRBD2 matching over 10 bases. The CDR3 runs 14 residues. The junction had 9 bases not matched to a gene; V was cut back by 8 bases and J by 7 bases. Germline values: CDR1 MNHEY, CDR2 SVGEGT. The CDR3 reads CASGLAVEAYTQYF. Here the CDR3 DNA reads TGTGCCAGCGGACTAGCGGTAGAAGCATATACGCAGTATTTT.

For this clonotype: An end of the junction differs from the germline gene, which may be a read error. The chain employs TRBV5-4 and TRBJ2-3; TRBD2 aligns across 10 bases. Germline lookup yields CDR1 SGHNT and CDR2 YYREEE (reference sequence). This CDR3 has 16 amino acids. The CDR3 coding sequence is TGTGTCAGCAGCTCGCGGGCTAGCGGGGGTAGTGATACGCAGTATTTT. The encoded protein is CVSSSRASGGSDTQYF. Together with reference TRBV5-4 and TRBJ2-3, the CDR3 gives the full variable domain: ETGVTQSPTHLIKTRGQQVTLRCSSQSGHNTVSWYQQALGQGPQFIFQYYREEENGRGNFPPRFSGLQFPNYSSELNVNALELDDSALYLCVSSSRASGGSDTQYFGPGTRLTVL.

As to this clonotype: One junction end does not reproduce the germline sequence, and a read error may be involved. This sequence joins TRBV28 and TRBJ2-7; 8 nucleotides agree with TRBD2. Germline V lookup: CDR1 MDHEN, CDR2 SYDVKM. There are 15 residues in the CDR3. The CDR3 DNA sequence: TGTGTCAGCAGTTCCCTTAGCGGGGCTTCCTACGAGCAGTATTTC. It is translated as CVSSSLSGASYEQYF. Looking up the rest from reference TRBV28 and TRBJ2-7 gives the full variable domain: DVKVTQSSRYLVKRTGEKVFLECVQDMDHENMFWYRQDPGLGLRLIYFSYDVKMKEKGDIPEGYSVSREKKERFSLILESASTNQTSMYLCVSSSLSGASYEQYFGPGTRLTVT.

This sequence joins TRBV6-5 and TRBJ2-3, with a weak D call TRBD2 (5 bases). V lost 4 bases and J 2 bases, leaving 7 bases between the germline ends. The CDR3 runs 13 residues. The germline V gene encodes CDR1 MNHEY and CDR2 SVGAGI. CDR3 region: CASSSGYTDTQYF. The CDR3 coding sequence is TGTGCCAGCAGTTCGGGATACACAGATACGCAGTATTTT.

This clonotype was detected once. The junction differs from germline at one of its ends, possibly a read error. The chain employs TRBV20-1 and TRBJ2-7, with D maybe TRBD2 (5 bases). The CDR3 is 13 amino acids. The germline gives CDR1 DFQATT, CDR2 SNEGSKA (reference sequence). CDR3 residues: CSVTGIPTYEQYF. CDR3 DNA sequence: TGCAGTGTTACCGGGATACCAACCTACGAGCAATACTTC.

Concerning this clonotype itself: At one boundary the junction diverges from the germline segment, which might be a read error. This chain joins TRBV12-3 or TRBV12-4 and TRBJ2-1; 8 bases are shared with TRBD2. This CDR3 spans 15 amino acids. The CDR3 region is CASSWTSGRNNDQFF. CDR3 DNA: TGTGCCAGCAGTTGGACAAGCGGGAGAAACAATGATCAGTTCTTC.

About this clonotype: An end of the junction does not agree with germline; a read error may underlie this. The CDR3 region is CASSYLMAVYNSYEQYF. The CDR3 coding sequence is TGTGCCAGCAGTTACCTAATGGCAGTTTACAACTCCTATGAGCAGTACTTC. The genes are TRBV12-3 or TRBV12-4 and TRBJ2-7; D remains unclear. This CDR3 is 17 amino acids long.

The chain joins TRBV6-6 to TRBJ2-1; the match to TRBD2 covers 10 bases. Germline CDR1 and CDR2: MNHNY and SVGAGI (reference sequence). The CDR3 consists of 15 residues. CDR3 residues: CGISWSGGAYNEQFF. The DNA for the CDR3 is TGTGGCATCAGTTGGAGCGGGGGGGCCTACAATGAGCAGTTCTTC.

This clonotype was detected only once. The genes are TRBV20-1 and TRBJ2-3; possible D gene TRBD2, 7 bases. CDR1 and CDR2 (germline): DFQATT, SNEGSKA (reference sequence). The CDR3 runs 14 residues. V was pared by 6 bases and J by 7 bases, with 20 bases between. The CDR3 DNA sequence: TGCAGTGCCACGGACATCCGGGGGGCATATACGCAGTATTTT. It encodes CSATDIRGAYTQYF.

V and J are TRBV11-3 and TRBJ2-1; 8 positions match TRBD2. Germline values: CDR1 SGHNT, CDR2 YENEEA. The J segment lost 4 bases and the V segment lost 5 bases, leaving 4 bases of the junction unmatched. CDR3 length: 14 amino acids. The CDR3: CASSRSSGYNEQFF. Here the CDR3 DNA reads TGTGCCAGCAGCCGTTCTAGCGGGTACAATGAGCAGTTCTTC.

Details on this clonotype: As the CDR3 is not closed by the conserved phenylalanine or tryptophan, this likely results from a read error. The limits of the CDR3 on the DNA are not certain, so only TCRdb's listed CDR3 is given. The CDR3 is CASSQDQGRDEHFL. The rearrangement joins TRBV4-3 to TRBJ2-1; TRBD1 is the table's D call, not checked against the DNA. The CDR3 sequence runs 14 residues, both termini included. Germline V gene data show CDR1 as LGHNA and CDR2 as YSLEER.